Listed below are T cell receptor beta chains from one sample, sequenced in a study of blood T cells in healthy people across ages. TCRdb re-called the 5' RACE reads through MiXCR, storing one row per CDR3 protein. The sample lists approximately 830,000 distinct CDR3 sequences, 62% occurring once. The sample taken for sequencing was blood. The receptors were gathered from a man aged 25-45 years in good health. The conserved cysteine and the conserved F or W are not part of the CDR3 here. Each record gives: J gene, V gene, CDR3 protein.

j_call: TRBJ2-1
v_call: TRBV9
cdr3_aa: ASNPEEGAYYNEQF

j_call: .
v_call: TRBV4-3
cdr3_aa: ASSQDFRRLADYEQY

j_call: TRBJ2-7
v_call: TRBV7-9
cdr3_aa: ASSLRQGLGEQY

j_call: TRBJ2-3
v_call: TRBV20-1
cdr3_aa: SAQRGTDTQY

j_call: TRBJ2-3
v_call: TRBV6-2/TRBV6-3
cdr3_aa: ASAGTVTDTQY

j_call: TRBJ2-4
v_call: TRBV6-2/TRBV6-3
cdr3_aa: ASSPGGGKNIQY

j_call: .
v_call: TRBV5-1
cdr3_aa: ASSYGQDTYEQY

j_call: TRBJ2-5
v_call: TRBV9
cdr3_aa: ASSVLATNEQY

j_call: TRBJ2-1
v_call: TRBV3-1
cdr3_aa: ASSLLEVQPPNEQF

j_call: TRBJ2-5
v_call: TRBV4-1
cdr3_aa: ASSHTRFGLAGGPGGETQY

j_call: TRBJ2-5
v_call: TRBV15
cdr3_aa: ATSFPYREAETQY

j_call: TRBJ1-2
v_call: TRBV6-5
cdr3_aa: ASSPRAGDYGYT

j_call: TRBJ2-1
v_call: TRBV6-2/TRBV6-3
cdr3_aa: ASSSNAGTGNYNEQF

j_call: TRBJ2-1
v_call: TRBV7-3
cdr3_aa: ASSLEPGREGQF

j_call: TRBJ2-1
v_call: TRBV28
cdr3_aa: AGSLDYSGGSNEQF

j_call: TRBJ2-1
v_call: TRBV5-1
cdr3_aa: ASSLVAGGPDNEQF

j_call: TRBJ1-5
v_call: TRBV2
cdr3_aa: ASSGEDQPQH